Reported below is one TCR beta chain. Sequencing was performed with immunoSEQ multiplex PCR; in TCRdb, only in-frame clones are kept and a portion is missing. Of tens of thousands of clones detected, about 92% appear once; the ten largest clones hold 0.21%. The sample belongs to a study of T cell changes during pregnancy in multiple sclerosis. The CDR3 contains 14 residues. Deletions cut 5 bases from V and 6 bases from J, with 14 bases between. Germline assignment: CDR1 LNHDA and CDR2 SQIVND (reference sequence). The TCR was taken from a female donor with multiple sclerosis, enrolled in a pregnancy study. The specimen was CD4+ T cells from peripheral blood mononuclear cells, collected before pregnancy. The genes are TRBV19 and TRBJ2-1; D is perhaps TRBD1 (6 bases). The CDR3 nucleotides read TGTGCCAGTAGTCCTGACAGGATCACCAATGAGCAGTTCTTC. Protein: CASSPDRITNEQFF.